These 8 T cell receptor beta chains were all obtained from the same sample, sequenced in a study of cytotoxic CD8 clonotypes in ibrutinib-treated CLL. TCRdb keeps only in-frame clones here, not all; method: immunoSEQ multiplex PCR. Of around 250,000 clones in the sample, around three quarters are singletons; the top ten hold 15%. The sample consisted of PBMCs, taken after 24 months of ibrutinib treatment. The receptors here all came from a human donor with chronic lymphocytic leukemia.

The chain recombines TRBV6-5 with TRBJ1-2; 8 bases agree with TRBD1. CDR3 length: 15 residues. The V segment lost 2 bases and the J segment 4 bases; nucleotides outside the gene matches: 6. CDR1 is MNHEY and CDR2 is SVGAGI in the germline V gene. The CDR3 nucleotides are TGTGCCAGCAGTTACGGACAGGGTTCGGCCTATGGCTACACCTTC. Its translation: CASSYGQGSAYGYTF.

The chain combines TRBV19 with TRBJ2-1; 8 bases are shared with TRBD2. The CDR3 runs to 14 residues. With 9 bases clipped from V and 4 bases from J, the junction kept 8 bases outside the gene matches. Germline V lookup: CDR1 LNHDA, CDR2 SQIVND (reference sequence). The CDR3 region has the DNA TGTGCCAGCTCGGGGGGGGACTTTTACAATGAGCAGTTCTTC. Amino acid sequence: CASSGGDFYNEQFF.

V and J are TRBV7-2 and TRBJ2-2; 9 nucleotides match TRBD1. J lost 0 bases, V lost 7 bases, and 12 bases had no gene match. CDR1 and CDR2 (germline): SGHTA, FQGNSA. The CDR3 is 18 residues long. The chain's CDR3 is CASTKRGDRVPNTGELFF. DNA of the CDR3: TGTGCCAGCACCAAACGAGGGGACAGGGTTCCGAACACCGGGGAGCTGTTTTTT.

The J gene is TRBJ1-3, the V gene TRBV10-1; D might be TRBD1 (6 bases). The CDR3 contains 15 residues. Germline assignment: CDR1 WNHNN and CDR2 SYGVQD (reference sequence). V was cut by 10 bases and J by 0 bases, with 16 bases left in between. CDR3 sequence: CATSGQSYSGNTIYF. As DNA, the CDR3 is TGCGCCACCAGCGGACAGTCCTACTCTGGAAACACCATATATTTT.

The chain joins TRBV28 to TRBJ2-7, with no clear D. With 4 bases removed from V and 2 bases from J, the gap between germline ends came to 6 bases. There are 12 residues in the CDR3. Germline V CDR1 and CDR2: MDHEN, SYDVKM. The CDR3 loop is CASSSRAYEQYF. The CDR3 DNA reads TGTGCCAGCAGTTCCAGAGCCTACGAGCAGTACTTC.

This clone was found a few times. The chain is built from TRBV10-3 and TRBJ2-5; 10 bases are a match to TRBD2. The CDR3 runs to 16 residues. Unmatched junction bases numbered 6, after V lost 3 bases and J lost 2 bases. Germline-derived CDR1 and CDR2 are ENHRY and SYGVKD. The CDR3 bases are TGTGCCATCAGTGAAACTCTAGCGGGAGCACAAGAGACCCAGTACTTC. Its protein product is CAISETLAGAQETQYF.

V gene TRBV5-1 combines with J gene TRBJ1-1, with 9 positions matching TRBD1. The CDR3 loop spans 18 amino acids. Germline CDR1 and CDR2: SGHRS and YFSETQ. The trim removed 0 bases at V and 5 bases at J, leaving 14 bases unmatched. The CDR3 bases are TGCGCCAGCAGCTTGGTTGTTGGGACAGGGAAGGAGGTGACTGAAGCTTTCTTT. It is translated as CASSLVVGTGKEVTEAFF. The complete variable domain, with remaining parts taken from reference TRBV5-1 and TRBJ1-1, reads KAGVTQTPRYLIKTRGQQVTLSCSPISGHRSVSWYQQTPGQGLQFLFEYFSETQRNKGNFPGRFSGRQFSNSRSEMNVSTLELGDSALYLCASSLVVGTGKEVTEAFFGQGTRLTVV.

The V call is TRBV9, the J call TRBJ2-5; unclear D gene. The germline V gene has CDR1 SGDLS and CDR2 YYNGEE. Between the trimmed V and J ends, which lost 5 bases and 5 bases, there was a span of 19 bases. The CDR3 has 15 amino acids. The CDR3 loop is CASSYSGPTGETQYF. The CDR3 coding sequence is TGTGCCAGCAGTTACTCGGGCCCCACCGGGGAGACCCAGTACTTC.